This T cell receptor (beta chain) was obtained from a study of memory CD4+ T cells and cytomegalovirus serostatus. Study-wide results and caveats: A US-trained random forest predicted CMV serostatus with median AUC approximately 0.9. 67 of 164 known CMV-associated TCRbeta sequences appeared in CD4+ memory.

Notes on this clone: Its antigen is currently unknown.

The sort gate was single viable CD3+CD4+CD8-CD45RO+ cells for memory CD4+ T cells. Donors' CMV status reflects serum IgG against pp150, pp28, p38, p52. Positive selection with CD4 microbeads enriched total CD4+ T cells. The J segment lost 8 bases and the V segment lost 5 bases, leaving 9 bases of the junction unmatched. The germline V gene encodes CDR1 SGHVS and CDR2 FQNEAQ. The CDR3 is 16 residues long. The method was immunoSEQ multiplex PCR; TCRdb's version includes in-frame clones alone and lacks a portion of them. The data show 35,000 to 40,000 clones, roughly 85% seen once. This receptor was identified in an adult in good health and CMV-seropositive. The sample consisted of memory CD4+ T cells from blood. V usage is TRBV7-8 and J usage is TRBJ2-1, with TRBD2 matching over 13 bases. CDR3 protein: CASSLRTSGSLDEQFF. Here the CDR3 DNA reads TGTGCCAGCAGCCTCCGGACTAGCGGGAGTCTCGATGAGCAGTTCTTC.